This T cell receptor (beta chain) was captured in a study of T cell responses to AZD1222 COVID-19 vaccine. Findings of the study overall: Scientists sampled the repertoires only once the peak T cell response had passed.

Germline V gene lookup returns CDR1 KGHSH and CDR2 LQKENI. The CDR3 is 15 amino acids. The V gene end was trimmed by 3 bases and the J gene end by 7 bases; junction bases not matched to a gene: 6. The assay was immunoSEQ multiplex PCR, and TCRdb's table has in-frame clones only and misses some. The sample carries 97,000 or so clones, less than 90% recorded once. In regard to this clone: Its antigen remains unknown.

This clonotype was sampled from an adult in good health. This material consisted of peripheral blood, taken on day 0 of AZD1222 vaccination. The chain is built from TRBV18 and TRBJ1-4; 9 bases agree with TRBD1. The CDR3 loop reads CASSPYTGGTEKLFF. CDR3 sequence (DNA): TGTGCCAGCTCACCTTATACAGGGGGCACTGAAAAACTGTTTTTT.